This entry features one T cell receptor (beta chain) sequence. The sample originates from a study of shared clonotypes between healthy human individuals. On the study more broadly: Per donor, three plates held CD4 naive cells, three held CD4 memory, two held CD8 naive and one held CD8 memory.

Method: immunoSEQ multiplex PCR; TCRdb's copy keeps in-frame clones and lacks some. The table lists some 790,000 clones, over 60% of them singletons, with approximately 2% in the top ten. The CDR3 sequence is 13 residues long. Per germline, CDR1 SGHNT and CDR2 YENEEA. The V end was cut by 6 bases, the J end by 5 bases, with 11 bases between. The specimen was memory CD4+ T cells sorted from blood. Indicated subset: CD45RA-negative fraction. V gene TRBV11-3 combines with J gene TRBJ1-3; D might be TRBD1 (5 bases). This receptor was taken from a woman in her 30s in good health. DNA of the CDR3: TGTGCCAGCAGTTTGCAGGGACGAAACACCATATATTTT. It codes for CASSLQGRNTIYF.